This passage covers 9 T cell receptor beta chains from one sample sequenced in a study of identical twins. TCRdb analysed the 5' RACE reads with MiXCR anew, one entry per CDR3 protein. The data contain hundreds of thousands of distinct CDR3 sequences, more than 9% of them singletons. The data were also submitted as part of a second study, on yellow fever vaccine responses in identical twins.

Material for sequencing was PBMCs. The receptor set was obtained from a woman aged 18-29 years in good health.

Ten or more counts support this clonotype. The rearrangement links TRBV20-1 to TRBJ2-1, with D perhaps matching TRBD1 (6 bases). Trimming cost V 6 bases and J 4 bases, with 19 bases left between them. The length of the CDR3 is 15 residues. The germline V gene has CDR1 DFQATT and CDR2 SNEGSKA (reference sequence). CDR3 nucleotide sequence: TGCAGTGCCGAACCGCGGACAGCTACTTACAATGAGCAGTTCTTC. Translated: CSAEPRTATYNEQFF.

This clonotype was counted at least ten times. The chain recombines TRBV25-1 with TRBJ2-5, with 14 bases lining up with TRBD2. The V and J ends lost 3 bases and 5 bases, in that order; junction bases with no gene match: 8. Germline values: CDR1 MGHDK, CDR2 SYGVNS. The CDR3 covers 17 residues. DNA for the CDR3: TGTGCCAGCAGTGACCGGAGACTAGCGGGGGGGAAGGAGACCCAGTACTTC. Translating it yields CASSDRRLAGGKETQYF.

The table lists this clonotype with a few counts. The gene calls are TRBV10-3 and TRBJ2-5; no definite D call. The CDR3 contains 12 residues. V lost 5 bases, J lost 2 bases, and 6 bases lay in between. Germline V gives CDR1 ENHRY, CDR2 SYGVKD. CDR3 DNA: TGTGCCATCAGTTCCAGTCAAGAGACCCAGTACTTC. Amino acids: CAISSSQETQYF.

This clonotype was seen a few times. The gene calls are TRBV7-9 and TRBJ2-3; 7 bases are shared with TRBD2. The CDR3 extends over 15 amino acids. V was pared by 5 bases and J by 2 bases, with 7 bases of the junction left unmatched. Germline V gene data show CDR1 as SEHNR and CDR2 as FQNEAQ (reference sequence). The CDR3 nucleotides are TGTGCCAGCAGCCCCGGGGGGACGACCACAGATACGCAGTATTTT. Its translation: CASSPGGTTTDTQYF.

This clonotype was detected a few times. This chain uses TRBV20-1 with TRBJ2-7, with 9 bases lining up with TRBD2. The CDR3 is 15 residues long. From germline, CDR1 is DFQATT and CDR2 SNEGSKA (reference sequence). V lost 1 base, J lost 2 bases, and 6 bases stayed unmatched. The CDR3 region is CSARALREGTYEQYF. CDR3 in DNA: TGCAGTGCTAGAGCCTTGCGGGAGGGGACCTACGAGCAGTACTTC.

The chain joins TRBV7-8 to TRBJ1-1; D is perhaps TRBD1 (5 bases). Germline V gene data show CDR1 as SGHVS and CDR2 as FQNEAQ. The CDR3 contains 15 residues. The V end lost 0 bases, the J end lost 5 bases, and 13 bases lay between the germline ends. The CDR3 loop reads CASSLAGTIETEAFF. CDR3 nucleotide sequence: TGTGCCAGCAGCTTAGCCGGGACTATCGAGACTGAAGCTTTCTTT.

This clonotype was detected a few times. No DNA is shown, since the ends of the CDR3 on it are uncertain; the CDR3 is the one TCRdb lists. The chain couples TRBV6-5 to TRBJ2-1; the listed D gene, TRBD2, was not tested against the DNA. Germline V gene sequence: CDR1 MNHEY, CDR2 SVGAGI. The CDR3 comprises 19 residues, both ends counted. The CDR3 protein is CASSYSVSGPGLGLGEQFF.

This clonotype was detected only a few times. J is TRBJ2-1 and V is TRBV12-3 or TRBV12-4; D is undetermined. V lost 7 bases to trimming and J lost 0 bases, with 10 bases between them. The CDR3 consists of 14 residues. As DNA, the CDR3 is TGTGCCAGCACCCGGGCCAGCTCCTACAATGAGCAGTTCTTC. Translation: CASTRASSYNEQFF.

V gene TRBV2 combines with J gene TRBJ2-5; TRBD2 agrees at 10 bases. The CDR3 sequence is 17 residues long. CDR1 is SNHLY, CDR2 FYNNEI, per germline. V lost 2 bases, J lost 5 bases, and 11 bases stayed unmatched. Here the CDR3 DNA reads TGTGCCAGCAGTGAACGCCGAGCGGGAGGGCCGAGGGAGACCCAGTACTTC. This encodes CASSERRAGGPRETQYF.